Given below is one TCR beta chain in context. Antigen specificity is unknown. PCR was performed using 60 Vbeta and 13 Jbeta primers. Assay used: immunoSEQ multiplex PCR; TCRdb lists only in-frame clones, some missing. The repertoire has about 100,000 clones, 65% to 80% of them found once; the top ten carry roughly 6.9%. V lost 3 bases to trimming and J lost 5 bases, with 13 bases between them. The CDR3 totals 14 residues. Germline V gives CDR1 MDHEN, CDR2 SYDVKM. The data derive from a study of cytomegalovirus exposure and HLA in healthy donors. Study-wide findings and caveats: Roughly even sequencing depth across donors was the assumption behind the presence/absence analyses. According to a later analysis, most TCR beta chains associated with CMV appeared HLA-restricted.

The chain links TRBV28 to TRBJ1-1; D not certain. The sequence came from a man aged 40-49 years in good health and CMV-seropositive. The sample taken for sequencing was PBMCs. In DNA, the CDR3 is TGTGCCAGCAGTTTTATCCAGGCACGGACTGAAGCTTTCTTT. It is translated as CASSFIQARTEAFF.